The 29 T cell receptor beta chains below all came from one sample that was sequenced in a study of Graves' ophthalmopathy and Graves' hyperthyroidism. Amplification of TCR beta CDR3 regions used RNA transcripts. The first round was an RT-PCR with HTBI primers, and the second round was a multiplex PCR. A single record per CDR3 protein comes from TCRdb applying MiXCR to the multiplex PCR reads. The sample yields almost 750,000 distinct CDR3 sequences, around 40% seen once. Sequenced input: peripheral blood. Receptors were obtained from an adult man with Graves' ophthalmopathy.

This clonotype was observed at least ten times. V is TRBV9 and J is TRBJ1-6; 10 bases align to TRBD1. CDR3 length: 15 amino acids. CDR1 is SGDLS, CDR2 YYNGEE, per germline. Trimming removed 3 bases from V and 5 bases from J; junction bases left unmatched: 2. The CDR3 loop is CASSGGQGNNSPLHF. The CDR3 DNA is TGTGCCAGCAGCGGGGGACAGGGGAATAATTCACCCCTCCACTTT.

V gene TRBV7-2 combines with J gene TRBJ2-2; 13 bases match TRBD2. V lost 6 bases and J lost 7; bases outside the gene matches: 8. CDR3 size: 16 residues. Germline values: CDR1 SGHTA, CDR2 FQGNSA. The CDR3: CASSLFWTSGSGELFF. The DNA for the CDR3 is TGTGCCAGCAGTCTCTTCTGGACTAGCGGGAGCGGGGAGCTGTTTTTT.

This clonotype was detected many times. The chain uses TRBV24-1 and TRBJ1-1, with D unclear. The CDR3 length is 13 residues. Germline assignment: CDR1 KGHDR and CDR2 SFDVKD. Trimming cost V 3 bases and J 0 bases, with 4 bases left between them. The CDR3, as DNA: TGTGCCACCAGTGATGCGATGAACACTGAAGCTTTCTTT. Amino acid sequence: CATSDAMNTEAFF.

The V and J genes are TRBV2 and TRBJ1-6; 8 nucleotides agree with TRBD1. The trim removed 7 bases at V and 9 bases at J, leaving 8 bases unmatched. The CDR3 has 14 amino acids. Germline V CDR1 and CDR2: SNHLY, FYNNEI. CDR3 region: CASITGTGSSPLHF. In DNA form, the CDR3 reads TGTGCCAGCATTACCGGGACAGGATCTTCACCCCTCCACTTT.

This clonotype occurred many times. The V and J genes are TRBV2 and TRBJ2-5, with 9 bases fitting TRBD2. Per the germline V gene, CDR1 is SNHLY and CDR2 is FYNNEI. This CDR3 spans 12 amino acids. V lost 7 bases, J lost 10 bases, and 7 bases stayed unmatched. CDR3 coding DNA: TGTGCCAGCACGCGCCTAGCGGGGAGCCAGTACTTC. Its translation is CASTRLAGSQYF.

With regard to this clonotype: A read error may account for a junction end that differs from germline. The chain has TRBV7-2 and TRBJ1-1; D remains ambiguous. Germline values: CDR1 SGHTA, CDR2 FQGNSA. The CDR3 length is 15 residues. CDR3 DNA sequence: TGTGCCAGCAGCCTGATGGGTCAGATGAACACTGAAGCTTCCTTT. It yields the protein CASSLMGQMNTEASF.

The chain links TRBV25-1 to TRBJ1-4; the match to TRBD1 covers 8 bases. Germline CDR1 is MGHDK and CDR2 is SYGVNS. Losses at the gene ends were 6 bases for V and 8 bases for J; bases not matched to a gene: 20. The CDR3 length is 18 residues. CDR3 sequence reads: CASSRQTGALIPREKLFF. DNA for the CDR3: TGTGCCAGCAGCCGTCAGACAGGGGCCCTTATCCCGAGGGAAAAACTGTTTTTT.

The CDR3: CSVDRLAGGYTF. In DNA form, the CDR3 reads TGCAGCGTTGACCGACTAGCGGGGGGCTACACCTTC. This chain links TRBV29-1 with TRBJ1-2; D gene unclear. The CDR3 sequence is 12 residues long. Trimming took 3 bases from V and 8 from J, leaving 13 bases between them. Germline V gene sequence: CDR1 SQVTM, CDR2 ANQGSEA.

The CDR3 loop reads CSVPSGGYETQYF. The CDR3 coding sequence is TGCAGCGTTCCAAGCGGGGGGTACGAGACCCAGTACTTC. This chain links TRBV29-1 with TRBJ2-5, with 9 bases identical to TRBD2. The CDR3 is made up of 13 amino acids. Germline-derived CDR1 and CDR2 are SQVTM and ANQGSEA. V lost 5 bases to trimming and J lost 5 bases; unmatched junction nucleotides: 6.

This clonotype was found many times. The chain combines TRBV7-9 with TRBJ1-2; tentatively, D is TRBD1 (6 bases). The V end was cut by 5 bases, the J end by 3 bases, with 10 bases between. Germline CDR1 and CDR2: SEHNR and FQNEAQ (reference sequence). The CDR3 is 13 amino acids. CDR3 residues: CASSVAGDYGYTF. Here the CDR3 DNA reads TGTGCCAGCAGCGTTGCAGGGGACTATGGCTACACCTTC. The full variable domain, with the rest looked up from reference TRBV7-9 and TRBJ1-2, is DTGVSQNPRHKITKRGQNVTFRCDPISEHNRLYWYRQTLGQGPEFLTYFQNEAQLEKSRLLSDRFSAERPKGSFSTLEIQRTEQGDSAMYLCASSVAGDYGYTFGSGTRLTVV.

V usage is TRBV15 and J usage is TRBJ1-2; 7 bases are a match to TRBD1. The junction had 13 bases not matched to a gene; V was cut back by 8 bases and J by 10 bases. Germline assignment: CDR1 LNHNV and CDR2 YYDKDF (reference sequence). CDR3 length equals 13 residues. The chain's CDR3 is CATHRGGSADYTF. In nucleotides, the CDR3 is TGTGCCACCCACAGGGGCGGGTCGGCTGACTACACCTTC.

The gene calls are TRBV12-5 and TRBJ2-1; the match to TRBD2 covers 11 bases. The CDR3 extends over 15 amino acids. Germline V gene lookup returns CDR1 LGHNT and CDR2 FRNRAP. The CDR3 is CASRESSGGAGEQFF. CDR3 sequence (DNA): TGTGCCAGCAGGGAGAGTAGCGGGGGGGCCGGTGAGCAGTTCTTC.

The sample holds many counts of this clonotype. The chain links TRBV20-1 to TRBJ2-5; TRBD1 aligns across 7 bases. The V and J ends lost 3 bases and 2 bases, in that order; junction bases with no gene match: 6. The CDR3 sequence is 14 residues long. Germline loops: CDR1 DFQATT, CDR2 SNEGSKA (reference sequence). CDR3 amino acids: CSASLDRSQETQYF. The CDR3 coding sequence is TGCAGTGCTAGTTTGGACAGGTCACAAGAGACCCAGTACTTC.

Notes on this clonotype: A much larger clonotype is one base distant, so this may be a read error. The DNA is left out, because the CDR3 cannot be placed on it with certainty; the CDR3 is given as TCRdb lists it. This chain joins TRBV2 and TRBJ1-2. Germline V gene data show CDR1 as SNHLY and CDR2 as FYNNEI. The CDR3 is 14 amino acids long, termini counted. The CDR3 sequence: CTSRNQAILYGCTF.

This clonotype was seen more than once but under ten times. The chain couples TRBV7-9 to TRBJ2-5; possibly TRBD1 or TRBD2 for D (5 bases each). Germline V gene sequence: CDR1 SEHNR, CDR2 FQNEAQ (reference sequence). The CDR3 contains 15 residues. The germline V and J ends were trimmed by 5 bases and 0 bases, with 13 bases remaining between them. CDR3 in DNA: TGTGCCAGCAGCCAAGTTTGGGGGAACCAAGAGACCCAGTACTTC. Amino acids: CASSQVWGNQETQYF.

This clonotype was detected many times. The chain has TRBV29-1 and TRBJ2-7; 11 bases fit TRBD1. Trimming removed 4 bases from V and 3 bases from J; junction bases left unmatched: 2. From germline, CDR1 is SQVTM and CDR2 ANQGSEA. The CDR3 has 13 amino acids. This CDR3 is CSVGGTGGYEQYF. CDR3 bases: TGCAGCGTTGGCGGGACAGGGGGCTACGAGCAGTACTTC.

This clonotype was observed at least ten times. The chain employs TRBV7-9 and TRBJ1-6; possibly TRBD1 for D (5 bases). The germline V and J ends were trimmed by 10 bases and 9 bases, with 13 bases remaining between them. The CDR3 is 12 amino acids. Germline loops: CDR1 SEHNR, CDR2 FQNEAQ (reference sequence). The CDR3 DNA sequence: TGTGCCACCGAAGTGGGGACTTCACCCCTCCACTTT. Amino acids: CATEVGTSPLHF. Drawing the rest from reference TRBV7-9 and TRBJ1-6, the complete variable domain is DTGVSQNPRHKITKRGQNVTFRCDPISEHNRLYWYRQTLGQGPEFLTYFQNEAQLEKSRLLSDRFSAERPKGSFSTLEIQRTEQGDSAMYLCATEVGTSPLHFGNGTRLTVT.

The table lists this clonotype with a few counts. The chain employs TRBV7-9 and TRBJ1-5; D is undetermined. Trimming shortened V by 5 bases and J by 3 bases, and 14 bases separated the two germline ends. Germline loops: CDR1 SEHNR, CDR2 FQNEAQ (reference sequence). The CDR3 consists of 15 residues. This chain's CDR3 is CASSPPGPNNQPQHF. CDR3 DNA sequence: TGTGCCAGCAGCCCTCCGGGTCCTAACAATCAGCCCCAGCATTTT.

As regards this clonotype: One end of the junction is discordant with germline, which a read error may explain. V and J are TRBV20-1 and TRBJ2-2; either TRBD1 or TRBD2 may fit D (5 bases each). Per germline, CDR1 DFQATT and CDR2 SNEGSKA (reference sequence). The CDR3 length is 15 residues. The CDR3 loop reads CSAREARVGTGELLF. CDR3 in DNA: TGCAGTGCTAGAGAGGCGCGGGTGGGGACCGGGGAGCTGCTTTTT.

This rearrangement joins TRBV11-1 to TRBJ2-2; 7 nucleotides align to TRBD1. Germline lookup yields CDR1 SGHAT and CDR2 FQDESV (reference sequence). The V gene end was trimmed by 5 bases and the J gene end by 6 bases; junction bases not matched to a gene: 12. The CDR3 contains 16 residues. CDR3 sequence: CASSPQGVGYSGELFF. CDR3 nucleotide sequence: TGTGCCAGCAGCCCTCAGGGGGTGGGTTATTCCGGGGAGCTGTTTTTT.

CDR3 sequence reads: CASSVAWGDGYTF. The CDR3 DNA sequence: TGTGCCAGCAGCGTAGCTTGGGGGGATGGCTACACCTTC. This rearrangement joins TRBV9 to TRBJ1-2; D perhaps matches TRBD1 (5 bases). V lost 0 bases and J 6 bases, leaving 9 bases between the germline ends. The CDR3 covers 13 residues. CDR1 SGDLS and CDR2 YYNGEE come from the germline V gene.

The chain uses TRBV4-3 and TRBJ2-7, with D tentatively TRBD1 (6 bases). V dropped 6 bases and J dropped 2 bases, with 14 bases sitting between them. Germline V gives CDR1 LGHNA, CDR2 YSLEER. The CDR3 sequence is 14 residues long. The CDR3 DNA is TGCGCCAGCAGAACAGGGATTAGTGCCTACGAGCAGTACTTC. Translating it yields CASRTGISAYEQYF.

Worth noting for this clonotype: The junction departs from germline at one end; a sequencing error may be responsible. The chain carries TRBV7-9 and TRBJ2-2, with TRBD1 matching over 8 bases. This CDR3 is 15 amino acids long. Germline V gives CDR1 SEHNR, CDR2 FQNEAQ (reference sequence). The CDR3 is CASSLQGVFTGELFF. CDR3 DNA: TGCGCCAGCAGCTTACAGGGGGTTTTCACCGGGGAGCTGTTTTTT.

J is TRBJ2-7 and V is TRBV2, with 10 bases matching TRBD1. V dropped 4 bases and J dropped 6; count of bases not matched to a gene: 15. CDR1 and CDR2 from the germline V gene are SNHLY and FYNNEI. The CDR3 has 17 residues. The CDR3 DNA follows: TGTGCCAGCAGTGGGGTACCTTTGACAGGGGGCGGCTTCGAGCAGTACTTC. Protein sequence: CASSGVPLTGGGFEQYF.

This clonotype was seen a handful of times. CDR3 sequence (DNA): TGCGCCAGCAGTGATCGGGGCCGGGACTGGCAAGAGACCCAGTACTTC. Encoded protein: CASSDRGRDWQETQYF. The chain uses TRBV10-2 and TRBJ2-5; tentative D call: TRBD2 (6 bases). This CDR3 region has 16 residues. Germline CDR1 and CDR2: WSHSY and SAAADI. Trimming removed 3 bases at V and 2 bases at J, with 16 bases between.

At least ten counts were recorded for this clonotype. The V call is TRBV7-6, the J call TRBJ2-7, with 8 bases fitting TRBD2. CDR1 is SGHVS and CDR2 is FNYEAQ in the germline V gene. The CDR3 contains 14 residues. The J segment lost 4 bases and the V segment lost 2 bases, leaving 4 bases of the junction unmatched. Here the CDR3 DNA reads TGTGCCAGCAGCTTAAGACGCGGGGGGTACGAGCAGTACTTC. Translated, it gives CASSLRRGGYEQYF.

The sample holds many counts of this clonotype. The chain combines TRBV5-8 with TRBJ1-1, with D unresolved. CDR1 and CDR2 (germline): SGHTS, YDEGEE. This CDR3 contains 13 residues. Trimming took off 4 bases at V and 3 bases at J, with 10 bases between the two ends. Here the CDR3 reads CASSRSTDTEAFF. In nucleotides, the CDR3 is TGTGCCAGCAGCAGGAGCACGGACACTGAAGCTTTCTTT.

This rearrangement joins TRBV2 to TRBJ1-6; the D is unclear. V gave up 6 bases and J gave up 5 bases, with 11 bases separating them. The CDR3 spans 14 residues. From germline, CDR1 is SNHLY and CDR2 FYNNEI. The CDR3 DNA reads as TGTGCCAGCAGCCGGGCCGGGGATAATTCACCCCTCCACTTT. It encodes CASSRAGDNSPLHF.

This clonotype was seen repeatedly, ten times or more. The J gene is TRBJ2-6, the V gene TRBV19, with D unresolved. Trimming stripped 7 bases from V and 2 bases from J, with 9 bases between. This CDR3 has 14 residues. CDR1 and CDR2 (germline): LNHDA, SQIVND (reference sequence). CDR3 coding DNA: TGTGCCAGTAAGCAGTCCGCTGGGGCCAACGTCCTGACTTTC. It yields the protein CASKQSAGANVLTF.